The sequence of this T cell receptor (beta chain) was determined in a study of radiation and T cells in renal cell carcinoma. Germline assignment: CDR1 SGHTA and CDR2 FQGNSA. V shed 5 bases and J 1 base; nucleotides not matched to a gene: 6. The CDR3 has 15 residues. Study results and limitations: In blood, top tumor clones expanded by 2 weeks, shrinking by 4.

Generated by immunoSEQ multiplex PCR, the TCRdb table keeps only in-frame clones and is missing some. The table shows about 140,000 clones, with around four fifths occurring only once. With regard to this clone: Antigen unknown.

As for time point: baseline pretreatment blood. The treatment: 15 Gy SBRT to primary tumor, nephrectomy 4 weeks later. The chain recombines TRBV7-2 with TRBJ1-1, with 8 nucleotides matching TRBD1. The specimen comprised blood, sampled from a patient whose treatment included radiotherapy and nephrectomy. This TCR was recovered from a woman in her forties or fifties with renal cell carcinoma. DNA of the CDR3: TGTGCCAGCAGCCCCACAGGGGGGAAGAACACTGAAGCTTTCTTT. Encoded protein: CASSPTGGKNTEAFF.